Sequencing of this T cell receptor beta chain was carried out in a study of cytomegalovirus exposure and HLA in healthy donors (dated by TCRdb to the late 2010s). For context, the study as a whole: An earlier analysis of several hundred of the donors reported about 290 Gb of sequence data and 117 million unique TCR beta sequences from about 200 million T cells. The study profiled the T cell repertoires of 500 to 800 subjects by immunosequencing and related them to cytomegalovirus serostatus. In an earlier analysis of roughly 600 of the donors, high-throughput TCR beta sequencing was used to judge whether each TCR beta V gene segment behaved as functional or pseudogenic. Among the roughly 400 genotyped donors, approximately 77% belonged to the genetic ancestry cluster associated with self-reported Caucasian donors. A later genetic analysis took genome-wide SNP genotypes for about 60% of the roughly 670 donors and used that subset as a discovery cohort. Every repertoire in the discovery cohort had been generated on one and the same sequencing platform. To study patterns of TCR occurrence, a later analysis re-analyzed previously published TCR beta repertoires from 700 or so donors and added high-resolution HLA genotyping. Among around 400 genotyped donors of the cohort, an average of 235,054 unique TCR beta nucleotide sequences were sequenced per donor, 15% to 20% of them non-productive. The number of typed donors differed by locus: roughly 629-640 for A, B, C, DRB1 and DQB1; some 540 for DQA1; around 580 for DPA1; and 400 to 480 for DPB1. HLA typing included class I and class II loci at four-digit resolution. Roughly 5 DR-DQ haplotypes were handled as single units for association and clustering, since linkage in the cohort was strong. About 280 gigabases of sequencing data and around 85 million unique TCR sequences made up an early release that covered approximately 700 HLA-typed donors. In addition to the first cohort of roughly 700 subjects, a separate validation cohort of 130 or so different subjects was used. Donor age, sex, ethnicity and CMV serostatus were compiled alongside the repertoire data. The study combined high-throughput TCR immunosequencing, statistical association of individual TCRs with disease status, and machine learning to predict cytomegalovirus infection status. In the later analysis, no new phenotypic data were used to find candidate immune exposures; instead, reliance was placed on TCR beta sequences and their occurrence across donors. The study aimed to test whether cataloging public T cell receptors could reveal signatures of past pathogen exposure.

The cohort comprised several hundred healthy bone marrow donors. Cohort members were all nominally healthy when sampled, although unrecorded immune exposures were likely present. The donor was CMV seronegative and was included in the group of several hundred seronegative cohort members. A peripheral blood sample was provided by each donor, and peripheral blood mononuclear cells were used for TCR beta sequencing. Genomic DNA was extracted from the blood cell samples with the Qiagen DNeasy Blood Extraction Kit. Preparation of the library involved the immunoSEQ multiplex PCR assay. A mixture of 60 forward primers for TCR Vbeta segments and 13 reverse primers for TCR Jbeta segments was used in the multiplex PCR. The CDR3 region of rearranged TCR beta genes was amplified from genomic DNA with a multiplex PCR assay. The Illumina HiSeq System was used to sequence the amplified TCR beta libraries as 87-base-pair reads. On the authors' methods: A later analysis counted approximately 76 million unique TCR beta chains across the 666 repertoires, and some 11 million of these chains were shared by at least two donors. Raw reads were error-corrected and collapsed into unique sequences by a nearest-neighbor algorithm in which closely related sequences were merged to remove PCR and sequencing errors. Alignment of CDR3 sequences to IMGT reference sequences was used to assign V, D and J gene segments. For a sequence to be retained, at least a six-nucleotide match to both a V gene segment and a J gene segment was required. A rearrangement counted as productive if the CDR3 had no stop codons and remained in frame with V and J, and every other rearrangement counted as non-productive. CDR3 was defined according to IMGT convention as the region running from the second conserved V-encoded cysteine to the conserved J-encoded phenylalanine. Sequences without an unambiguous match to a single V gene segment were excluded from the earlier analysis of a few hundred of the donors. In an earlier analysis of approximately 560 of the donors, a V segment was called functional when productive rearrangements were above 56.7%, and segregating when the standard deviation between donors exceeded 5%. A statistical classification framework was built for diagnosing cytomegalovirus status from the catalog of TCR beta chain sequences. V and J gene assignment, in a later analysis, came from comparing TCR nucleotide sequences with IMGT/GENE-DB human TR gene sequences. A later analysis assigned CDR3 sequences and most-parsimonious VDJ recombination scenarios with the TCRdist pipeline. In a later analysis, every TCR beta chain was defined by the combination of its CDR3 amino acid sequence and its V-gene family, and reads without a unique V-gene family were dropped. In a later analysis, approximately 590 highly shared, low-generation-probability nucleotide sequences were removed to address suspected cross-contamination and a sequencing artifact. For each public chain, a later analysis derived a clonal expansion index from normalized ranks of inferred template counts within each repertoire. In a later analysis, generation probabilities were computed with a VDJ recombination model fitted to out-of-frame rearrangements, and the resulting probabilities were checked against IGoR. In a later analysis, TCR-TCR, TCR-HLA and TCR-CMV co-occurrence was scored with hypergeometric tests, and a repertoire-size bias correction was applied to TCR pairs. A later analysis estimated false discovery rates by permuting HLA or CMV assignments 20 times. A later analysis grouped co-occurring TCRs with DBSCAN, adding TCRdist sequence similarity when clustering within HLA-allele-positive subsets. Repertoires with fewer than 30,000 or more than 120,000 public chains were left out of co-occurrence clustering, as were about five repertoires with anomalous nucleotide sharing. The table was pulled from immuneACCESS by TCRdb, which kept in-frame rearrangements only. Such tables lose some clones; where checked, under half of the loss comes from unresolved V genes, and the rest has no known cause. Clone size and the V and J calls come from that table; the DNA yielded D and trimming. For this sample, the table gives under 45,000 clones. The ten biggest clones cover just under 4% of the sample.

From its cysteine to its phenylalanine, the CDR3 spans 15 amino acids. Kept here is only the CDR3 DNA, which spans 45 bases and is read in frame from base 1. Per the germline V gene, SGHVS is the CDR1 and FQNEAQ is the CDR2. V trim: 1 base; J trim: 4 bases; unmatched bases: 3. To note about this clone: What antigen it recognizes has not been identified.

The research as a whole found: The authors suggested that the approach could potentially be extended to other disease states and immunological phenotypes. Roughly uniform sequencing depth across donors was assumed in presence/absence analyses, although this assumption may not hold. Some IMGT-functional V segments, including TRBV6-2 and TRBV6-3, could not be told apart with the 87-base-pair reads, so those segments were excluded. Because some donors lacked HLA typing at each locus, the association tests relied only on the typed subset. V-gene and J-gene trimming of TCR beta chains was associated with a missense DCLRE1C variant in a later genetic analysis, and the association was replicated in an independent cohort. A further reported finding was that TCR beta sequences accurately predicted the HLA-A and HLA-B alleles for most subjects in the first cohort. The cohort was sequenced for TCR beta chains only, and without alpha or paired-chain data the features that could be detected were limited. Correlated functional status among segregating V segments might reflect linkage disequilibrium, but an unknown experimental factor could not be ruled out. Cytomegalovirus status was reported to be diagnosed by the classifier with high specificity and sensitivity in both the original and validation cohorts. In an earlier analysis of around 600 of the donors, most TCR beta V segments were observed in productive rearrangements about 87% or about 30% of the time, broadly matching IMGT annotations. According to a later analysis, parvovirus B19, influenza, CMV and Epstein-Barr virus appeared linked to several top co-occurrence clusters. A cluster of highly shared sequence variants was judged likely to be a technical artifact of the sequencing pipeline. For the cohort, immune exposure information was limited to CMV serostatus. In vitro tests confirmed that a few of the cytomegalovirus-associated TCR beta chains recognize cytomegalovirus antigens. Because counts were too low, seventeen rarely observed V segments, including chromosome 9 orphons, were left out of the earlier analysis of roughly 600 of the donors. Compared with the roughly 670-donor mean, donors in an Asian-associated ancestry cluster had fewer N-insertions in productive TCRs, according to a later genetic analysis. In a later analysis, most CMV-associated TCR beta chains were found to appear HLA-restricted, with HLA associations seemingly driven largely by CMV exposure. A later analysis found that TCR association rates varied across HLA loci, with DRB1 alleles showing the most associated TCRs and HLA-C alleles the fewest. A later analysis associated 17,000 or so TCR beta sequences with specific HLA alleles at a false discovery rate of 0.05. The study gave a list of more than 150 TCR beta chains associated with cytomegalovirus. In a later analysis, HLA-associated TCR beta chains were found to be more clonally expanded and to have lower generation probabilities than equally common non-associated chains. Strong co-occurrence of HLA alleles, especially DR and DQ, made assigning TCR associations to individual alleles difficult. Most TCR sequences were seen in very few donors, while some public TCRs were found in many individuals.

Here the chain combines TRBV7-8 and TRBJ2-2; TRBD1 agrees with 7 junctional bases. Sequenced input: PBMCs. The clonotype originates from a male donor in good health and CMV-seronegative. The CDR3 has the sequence CASSLVQGPTGELFF. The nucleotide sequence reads TGTGCCAGCAGCTTAGTACAGGGGCCCACCGGGGAGCTGTTTTTT.